This T cell receptor beta chain was identified in a study of cytomegalovirus exposure and HLA in healthy donors. Unrecorded immune exposures were likely, despite nominal health at sampling. With 60 Vbeta and 13 Jbeta primers, the PCR was carried out. Libraries were prepared by immunoSEQ multiplex PCR; TCRdb keeps only in-frame clonotypes and omits some of them. The sample lists about 140,000 clones; 75% to 85% were seen once. The study, taken as a whole, reports: TCR beta chains numbering more than 150 were designated cytomegalovirus-associated. Reports described diagnosis of cytomegalovirus status by the classifier as highly specific and sensitive. It was shown in a later analysis that HLA-associated TCR beta chains were more clonally expanded than other, equally common chains.

As to this clone: Its specificity is unknown.

The CDR3 consists of 15 residues. Per the germline V gene, CDR1 is MNHEY and CDR2 is SVGAGI. Trimming took off 0 bases at V and 3 bases at J, with 12 bases between the two ends. This receptor was obtained from a man aged 35-49 years in good health and CMV-seronegative. The V and J genes are TRBV6-5 and TRBJ2-7; TRBD1 might be the D (5 bases). Sequences were obtained from PBMCs. CDR3 amino acids: CASSYSKAGIYEQYF. The CDR3 DNA reads as TGTGCCAGCAGTTACTCGAAAGCAGGGATCTACGAGCAGTACTTC.